The T cell receptor beta chain described here comes from a study of T cell repertoires in cytomegalovirus infection. In the study overall: Both CMV infection and a matching HLA type were indicated by public TCR beta signatures. Study findings and constraints: Adding up the frequency of public TCR beta families identified people who carried CMV plus the relevant HLA. The study found HLA-C-restricted CMV-specific TCR beta clonotypes dominating the ex vivo response.

In TCRdb, the reads were re-called with MiXCR into one record per CDR3 protein. The sample records approximately 750,000 distinct CDR3 sequences, 35% being singletons. The CDR3 has 17 residues. With V trimmed by 5 bases and J by 3 bases, 8 bases remained unmatched. Germline V gives CDR1 MDHEN, CDR2 SYDVKM. This clonotype was seen a handful of times. Its antigen is unidentified. The specimen was PBMCs. The V gene is TRBV28, the J gene TRBJ2-3; 13 bases fit TRBD2. This TCR derives from a human donor in good health (CMV status not recorded). Some clones in this sample may be carry-over from other donors' samples. The CDR3 DNA follows: TGTGCCAGCAGTCCATCGACTAGCGGGAGGCCAACAGATACGCAGTATTTT. Its protein product is CASSPSTSGRPTDTQYF.